This T cell receptor (beta chain) stems from a study of blood T cell repertoires in COVID-19. This CDR3 is 15 amino acids long. V was pared by 2 bases and J by 2 bases, with 10 bases between. CDR1 is MNHEY, CDR2 SVGEGT, per germline. Data came from immunoSEQ multiplex PCR; TCRdb stores just in-frame clones and leaves some out. This sample carries around 120,000 clones, about four fifths of them seen once, and the ten largest clones take approximately 6.3%. Sequenced: peripheral blood. The chain couples TRBV6-2 or TRBV6-3 to TRBJ1-5; D gene unclear. The receptor was isolated from a man older than 75 with active or convalescent COVID-19. The CDR3 DNA follows: TGTGCCAGCAGTTACCTTAATACGGGCAATCAGCCCCAGCATTTT. Protein: CASSYLNTGNQPQHF.